Below, 10 T cell receptor beta chains from the same sample are listed, as sequenced in a study of blood T cell repertoires in COVID-19. Sequencing used immunoSEQ multiplex PCR; TCRdb keeps in-frame clones, though not all of them. The sample holds 200,000 to 250,000 clones; approximately 86% are singletons and the top ten take around 2.8%. The sequencing sample was made of peripheral blood. The receptor source for this set is a young woman who had recovered from COVID-19.

V and J are TRBV30 and TRBJ2-2, with D tentatively TRBD1 (6 bases). The CDR3 is 15 amino acids. Trimming stripped 4 bases from V and 1 base from J, with 13 bases between. Per the germline V gene, CDR1 is GTSNPN and CDR2 is SVGIG (reference sequence). CDR3 in DNA: TGTGCCTGGATATCGGGACAAAAGAACACCGGGGAGCTGTTTTTT. Its protein is CAWISGQKNTGELFF.

This clone was picked up one time. The chain has TRBV9 and TRBJ2-1, with 10 positions matching TRBD2. The junction had 8 bases not matched to a gene; V was cut back by 4 bases and J by 4 bases. The germline gives CDR1 SGDLS, CDR2 YYNGEE. This CDR3 contains 16 residues. The CDR3 DNA reads TGTGCCAGCAGCCCTCTTAGCGGGGGGCGATACAATGAGCAGTTCTTC. Its translation is CASSPLSGGRYNEQFF.

This chain connects TRBV13 to TRBJ2-7; D is perhaps TRBD1 (6 bases). CDR1 and CDR2 (germline): PRHDT, FYEKMQ (reference sequence). This CDR3 has 13 amino acids. V shed 5 bases and J shed 5 bases, with 13 bases lying between them. The CDR3: CASSGTGFHEQYF. The CDR3 DNA reads TGTGCCAGCAGCGGCACAGGGTTCCACGAGCAGTACTTC.

CDR3: CASSPVDRGFYGYTF. The CDR3 DNA reads as TGTGCCAGCAGCCCCGTGGATCGGGGATTTTATGGCTACACCTTC. V and J are TRBV7-9 and TRBJ1-2, with D uncertain. The CDR3 has 15 amino acids. V was cut by 5 bases and J by 5 bases, with 18 bases left in between. Germline-derived CDR1 and CDR2 are SEHNR and FQNEAQ (reference sequence).

This clone has just one count. V is TRBV4-2 and J is TRBJ2-5; 12 nucleotides align to TRBD2. V was pared by 4 bases and J by 4 bases, with 19 bases of the junction left unmatched. Germline V gene data show CDR1 as LGHNA and CDR2 as YNFKEQ. The CDR3 sequence is 20 residues long. This CDR3 is CASSLLARTSGGKVGETQYF. CDR3 DNA sequence: TGTGCCAGCAGCCTTTTGGCCCGAACTAGCGGGGGGAAGGTTGGAGAGACCCAGTACTTC.

The CDR3: CASSATDRPPLHF. The CDR3 nucleotides are TGTGCCAGCAGCGCCACAGACAGACCTCCCCTCCACTTT. The gene calls are TRBV9 and TRBJ1-6; TRBD1 might be the D (5 bases). V lost 3 bases and J 13 bases, leaving 14 bases between the germline ends. The CDR3 contains 13 residues. From germline, CDR1 is SGDLS and CDR2 YYNGEE.

The chain carries TRBV18 and TRBJ2-4; 7 nucleotides match TRBD1. CDR1 and CDR2 from the germline V gene are KGHSH and LQKENI. This CDR3 contains 17 residues. The trim removed 4 bases at V and 0 bases at J, leaving 9 bases unmatched. CDR3 in DNA: TGTGCCAGCTCACGGCCGGGACAGAATATAGCCAAAAACATTCAGTACTTC. Encoded protein: CASSRPGQNIAKNIQYF.

J is TRBJ2-3 and V is TRBV7-6; 13 positions match TRBD2. The junction had 2 bases not matched to a gene; V was cut back by 4 bases and J by 4 bases. Germline assignment: CDR1 SGHVS and CDR2 FNYEAQ. This CDR3 spans 15 amino acids. CDR3 sequence: CASSWTSGGADTQYF. In DNA form, the CDR3 reads TGTGCCAGCAGCTGGACTAGCGGGGGCGCAGATACGCAGTATTTT.

A few counts support this clone. The chain has TRBV5-6 and TRBJ1-5; D possibly corresponds to TRBD1 (5 bases). CDR1 and CDR2 (germline): SGHDT, YYEEEE. The CDR3 is 14 amino acids. V was clipped by 3 bases and J by 7 bases, with 14 bases between them. The CDR3 bases are TGTGCCAGCAGCTCGTGGGGGGTACAGCAGCCCCAGCATTTT. Amino acids: CASSSWGVQQPQHF.

This rearrangement joins TRBV2 to TRBJ1-2, with 7 bases lining up with TRBD1. The germline V gene has CDR1 SNHLY and CDR2 FYNNEI. With 6 bases clipped from V and 10 bases from J, the junction kept 8 bases outside the gene matches. The length of the CDR3 is 12 residues. CDR3 sequence (DNA): TGTGCCAGCAGAGGGGGACAGCCCTTCTACACCTTC. It translates to CASRGGQPFYTF.